The clone carrying this T cell receptor (beta chain) appeared a few times. Its antigen remains unidentified. This sample is part of a study of response to subunit inactivated influenza vaccine. Study-wide points: Each seasonal influenza vaccination, the authors suggested, recruits few new T cells.

The CDR3 sequence is 14 residues long. V was shortened by 6 bases and J by 2 bases, with 13 bases between the two germline ends. CDR1 and CDR2 (germline): MNHNS, SASEGT. A single record per CDR3 protein comes from TCRdb applying MiXCR to the RT-PCR reads. The sample consists of 800,000 or so distinct CDR3 sequences, 20% to 25% of them appearing once. The sequenced sample was PBMCs from blood, obtained about 5 days after vaccination. This TCR was recovered from a man over 45 who received an inactivated influenza vaccine. V is TRBV6-1 and J is TRBJ1-2, with D maybe TRBD1 (5 bases). CDR3 coding DNA: TGTGCCAGCAGATCCCCGACAGAGAACTATGGCTACACCTTC. This encodes CASRSPTENYGYTF.